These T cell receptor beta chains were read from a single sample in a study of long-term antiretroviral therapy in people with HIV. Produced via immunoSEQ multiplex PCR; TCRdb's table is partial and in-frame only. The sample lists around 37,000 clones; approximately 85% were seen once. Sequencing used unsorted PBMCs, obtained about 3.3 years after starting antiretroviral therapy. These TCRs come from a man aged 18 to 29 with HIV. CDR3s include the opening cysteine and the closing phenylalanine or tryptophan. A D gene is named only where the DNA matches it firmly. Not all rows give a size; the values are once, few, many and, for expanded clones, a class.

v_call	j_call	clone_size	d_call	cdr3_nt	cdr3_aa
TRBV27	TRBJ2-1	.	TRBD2	TGTGCCAGCAGTTTAAGTCCTAGCGGGGGGAATGAGCAGTTCTTC	CASSLSPSGGNEQFF
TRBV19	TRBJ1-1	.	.	TGTGCCAGTGGATACATGAACACTGAAGCTTTCTTT	CASGYMNTEAFF
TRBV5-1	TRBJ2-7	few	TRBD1	TGCGCCAGCAGCTTGTCCTTACAGGGGCCCGAGCTGGACGAGCAGTACTTC	CASSLSLQGPELDEQYF
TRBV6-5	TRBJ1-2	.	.	TGTGCCAGCAGTCAGTTTCTCACCGGGACACTCGGCTACACCTTC	CASSQFLTGTLGYTF
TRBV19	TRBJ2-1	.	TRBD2	TGTGCCAGTACTCTAGCGGGAGGGCCCTACAATGAGCAGTTCTTC	CASTLAGGPYNEQFF
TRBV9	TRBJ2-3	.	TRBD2	TGTGCCAGCAGCGATGGGACTAGCGCTGATACGCAGTATTTT	CASSDGTSADTQYF
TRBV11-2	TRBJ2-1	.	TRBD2	TGTGCCAGCAGGATAGCGGGAGGTACCTACAATGAGCAGTTCTTC	CASRIAGGTYNEQFF
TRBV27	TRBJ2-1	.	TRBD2	TGTGCCAGCAGGCCTAGCGGGTCCTACAATGAGCAGTTCTTC	CASRPSGSYNEQFF
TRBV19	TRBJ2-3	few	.	TGTGCCAGTGAGGGGGATACGCAGTATTTT	CASEGDTQYF
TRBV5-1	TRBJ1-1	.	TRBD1	TGCGCCAGCAGTTATGACAGGGCTTTGATGAACACTGAAGCTTTCTTT	CASSYDRALMNTEAFF
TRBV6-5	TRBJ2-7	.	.	TGTGCCAGCAGCCGCTATGGGCGGCCGGACTACGAGCAGTACTTC	CASSRYGRPDYEQYF
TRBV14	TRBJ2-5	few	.	TGTGCCAGCAGCCAAGAAGTGGTCCGTGACCAGTACTTC	CASSQEVVRDQYF
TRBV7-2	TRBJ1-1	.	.	TGTGCCAGCAGATGGACGGGTTCCGACATGAACACTGAAGCTTTCTTT	CASRWTGSDMNTEAFF
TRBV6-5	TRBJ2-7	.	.	TGTGCCAGCAGTTATTCTTCCGGGACCTACGAGCAGTACTTC	CASSYSSGTYEQYF
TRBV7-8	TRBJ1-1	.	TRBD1	TGTGCCAGCAGCAAAGACAGGGTTAACACTGAAGCTTTCTTT	CASSKDRVNTEAFF
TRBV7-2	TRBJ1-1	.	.	TGTGCCAGCAGCCGAGGGGGGAACACTGAAGCTTTCTTT	CASSRGGNTEAFF
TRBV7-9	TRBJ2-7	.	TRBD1	TGTGCCAGCAGCGACAGGGGGCAGGCCTCCTACGAGCAGTACTTC	CASSDRGQASYEQYF
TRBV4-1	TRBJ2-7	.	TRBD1	TGCGCCAGCAGCCAAGGTTGGACAGGGGTTAACTACGAGCAGTACTTC	CASSQGWTGVNYEQYF
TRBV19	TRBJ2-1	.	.	TGTGCCAGTAGTGTTACCGGGACTTCCTCCTACAATGAGCAGTTCTTC	CASSVTGTSSYNEQFF
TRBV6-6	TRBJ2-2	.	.	TGTGCCAGCACCTACGTCAGGGGGAACACCGGGGAGCTGTTTTTT	CASTYVRGNTGELFF
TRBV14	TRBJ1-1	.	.	TGTGCCAGCAGCCCCGATCAGGGCCGGGACACTGAAGCTTTCTTT	CASSPDQGRDTEAFF
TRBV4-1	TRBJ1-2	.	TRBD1	TGCGCCAGCAGCCAACCGGGACAGATAGTCTATGGCTACACCTTC	CASSQPGQIVYGYTF
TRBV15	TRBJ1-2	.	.	TGTGCCACCAGCAGACGCGGAAGGGTGGACCACTATGGCTACACCTTC	CATSRRGRVDHYGYTF
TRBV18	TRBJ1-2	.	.	TGTGCCAGCTCATCGGCCAGGGGAGATGGCTACACCTTC	CASSSARGDGYTF
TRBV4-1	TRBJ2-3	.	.	TGCGCCAGCAGCCAAGTGGAGGGAGTAGGGACCTCTGGCACAGATACGCAGTATTTT	CASSQVEGVGTSGTDTQYF
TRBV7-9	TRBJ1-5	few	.	TGTGCCAGCAGCTTAGCGCAGGACAATCAGCCCCAGCATTTT	CASSLAQDNQPQHF
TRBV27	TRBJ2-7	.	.	TGTGCCAGCAGTTTAACCGCCCGAAGCTCCTACGAGCAGTACTTC	CASSLTARSSYEQYF
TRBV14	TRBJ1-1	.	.	TGTGCCATGGGGGGAAACACTGAAGCTTTCTTT	CAMGGNTEAFF
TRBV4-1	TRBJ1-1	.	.	TGCGCCAGCAGCCAAGATCGCACCTACGGCACTGAAGCTTTCTTT	CASSQDRTYGTEAFF
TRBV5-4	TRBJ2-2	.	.	TGTGCCAGCAGCTTAGATCCTGTAGGGAACACCGGGGAGCTGTTTTTT	CASSLDPVGNTGELFF
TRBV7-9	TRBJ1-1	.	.	TGTGCCAGCAGCCCCCAGGGCACCGAGAACACTGAAGCTTTCTTT	CASSPQGTENTEAFF
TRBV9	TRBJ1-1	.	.	TGTGCCAGCAGCCCCATAAGATTGAACACTGAAGCTTTCTTT	CASSPIRLNTEAFF
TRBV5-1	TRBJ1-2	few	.	TGCGCCAGCAGCACTACAGGGAGGGGCTACACCTTC	CASSTTGRGYTF
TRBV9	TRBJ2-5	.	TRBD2	TGTGCCAGCAGCGGGGCTAGCGGATGGGAGACCCAGTACTTC	CASSGASGWETQYF
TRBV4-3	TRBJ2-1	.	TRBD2	TGCGCCAGCAGCGTAGCGGGCTCCTACAATGAGCAGTTCTTC	CASSVAGSYNEQFF
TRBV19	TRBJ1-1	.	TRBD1	TGTGCCAGTAGCCCGACAGGGTTTGAAGCTTTCTTT	CASSPTGFEAFF
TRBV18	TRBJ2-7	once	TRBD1	TGTGCCAGCTCACCACCACGGACAGGGGGCGACTACAACGAGCAGTACTTC	CASSPPRTGGDYNEQYF
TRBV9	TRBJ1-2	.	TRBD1	TGTGCCAGCAGCCTTTTACCTCCGGACAGGGACTATGGCTACACCTTC	CASSLLPPDRDYGYTF
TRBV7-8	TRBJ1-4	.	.	TGTGCCAGCAGCTTCGGGCCTAGGGGGGAAAAACTGTTTTTT	CASSFGPRGEKLFF
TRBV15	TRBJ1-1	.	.	TGTGCCACCAGCAGACCCCCCGAGGGGCGGAATGAAGCTTTCTTT	CATSRPPEGRNEAFF
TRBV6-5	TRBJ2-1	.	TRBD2	TGTGCCAGCAGTGCTAGCGGGTACCACAATGAGCAGTTCTTC	CASSASGYHNEQFF
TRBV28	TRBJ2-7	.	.	TGTGCCAGCAAGGAGACGGCCAGGATCTACGAGCAGTACTTC	CASKETARIYEQYF
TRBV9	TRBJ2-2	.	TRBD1	TGTGCCAGCAGCGTTTCGAATTATCCCGTGACAGGGACCACCGGGGAGCTGTTTTTT	CASSVSNYPVTGTTGELFF